The 16 T cell receptor beta chains reported below all come from one sample, sequenced in a study of T and B cells in COVID-19 patients. TRB rearrangements were amplified by multiplex PCR with BIOMED2 TRB-A/B primers. TCRdb processed the multiplex PCR reads anew with MiXCR; each CDR3 protein has one entry. The data show 8,000 to 10,000 distinct CDR3 sequences, with approximately 30% seen just once and roughly 17% held by the top ten. TRB was amplified from about 250-500 ng of blood genomic DNA. What was sequenced was blood. Every receptor here comes from a human donor with active COVID-19.

This clonotype is categorized as medium-sized. CDR3 residues: CASSDDSINEQFF. The CDR3 DNA is TGTGCCAGCAGTGATGACAGCATCAATGAGCAGTTCTTC. This chain uses TRBV6-1 with TRBJ2-1; maybe TRBD1 (5 bases). CDR1 is MNHNS and CDR2 is SASEGT in the germline V gene. Trimming left V 3 bases short and J 6 bases short, with 9 bases between. The CDR3 consists of 13 residues.

The CDR3 sequence is CASSERGTSNEKLFF. DNA for the CDR3: TGTGCCAGCAGTGAAAGGGGTACCTCTAATGAAAAACTGTTTTTT. The J gene is TRBJ1-4, the V gene TRBV12-3 or TRBV12-4, with D possibly matching TRBD1 (5 bases). CDR3 length: 15 amino acids. V was pared by 5 bases and J by 3 bases, with 13 bases between.

This chain connects TRBV6-5 to TRBJ1-5; 8 nucleotides agree with TRBD1. From germline, CDR1 is MNHEY and CDR2 SVGAGI. The CDR3 sequence is 15 residues long. The V segment lost 6 bases and the J segment 0 bases; nucleotides outside the gene matches: 4. This CDR3 reads CASRDRALSNQPQHF. The CDR3 DNA reads as TGTGCCAGCAGGGACAGGGCTCTTAGCAATCAGCCCCAGCATTTT.

The gene calls are TRBV5-1 and TRBJ1-1; D gene ambiguous. The CDR3 has 13 residues. Germline CDR1 and CDR2: SGHRS and YFSETQ. The V and J ends lost 2 bases and 2 bases respectively, with 7 bases between them. CDR3: CASSFAGNTEAFF. Written as DNA, the CDR3 is TGCGCCAGCAGCTTTGCTGGAAACACTGAAGCTTTCTTT.

This clonotype is medium-sized in the sample. The rearrangement uses TRBV6-1 and TRBJ2-3, with TRBD1 identical over 8 bases. Germline-derived CDR1 and CDR2 are MNHNS and SASEGT. Trimming took 4 bases from V and 5 from J; bases not matched to a gene: 5. The CDR3 spans 14 residues. The CDR3 DNA follows: TGTGCCAGCAGTGCCGGACAGGGATTAGATACGCAGTATTTT. This codes for CASSAGQGLDTQYF.

The chain is built from TRBV20-1 and TRBJ2-3; D might be TRBD2 (6 bases). From germline, CDR1 is DFQATT and CDR2 SNEGSKA (reference sequence). Trimming took 6 bases from V and 1 from J, leaving 17 bases between them. The length of the CDR3 is 15 residues. The CDR3 sequence: CSAPLGGAGTDTQYF. CDR3 sequence (DNA): TGCAGTGCCCCGCTGGGGGGAGCGGGCACAGATACGCAGTATTTT.

This chain connects TRBV7-9 to TRBJ1-5, with 7 positions matching TRBD1. Germline V gene sequence: CDR1 SEHNR, CDR2 FQNEAQ (reference sequence). CDR3 length: 15 amino acids. The ends lost 1 base at V and 3 bases at J; junction bases unmatched: 3. In nucleotides, the CDR3 is TGTGCCAGCAGCTTAGGGGACAGCCTCAATCAGCCCCAGCATTTT. This codes for CASSLGDSLNQPQHF. Filled out from reference TRBV7-9 and TRBJ1-5, the complete variable domain reads DTGVSQNPRHKITKRGQNVTFRCDPISEHNRLYWYRQTLGQGPEFLTYFQNEAQLEKSRLLSDRFSAERPKGSFSTLEIQRTEQGDSAMYLCASSLGDSLNQPQHFGDGTRLSIL.

A word on this clonotype: A single base separates this from a much larger clone, so it may be a read error. This chain joins TRBV5-4 and TRBJ2-3; 11 nucleotides match TRBD2. The germline CDR1 and CDR2 sequences are SGHNT and YYREEE (reference sequence). This CDR3 contains 15 residues. The CDR3 loop reads CASSSLAGGTDMQYF. The CDR3 nucleotides read TGTGCCAGCAGCTCGCTAGCGGGGGGCACAGATATGCAGTATTTT.

The chain employs TRBV20-1 and TRBJ1-2; TRBD1 matches 9 bases. The V gene end was trimmed by 4 bases and the J gene end by 8 bases; junction bases not matched to a gene: 8. Per the germline V gene, CDR1 is DFQATT and CDR2 is SNEGSKA (reference sequence). This CDR3 has 13 residues. CDR3 amino acids: CSATFTGTGGYTF. The CDR3 DNA follows: TGCAGTGCTACCTTTACCGGGACAGGGGGCTACACCTTC.

This clonotype was counted between two and nine times. The genes are TRBV6-6 and TRBJ1-6, with 9 nucleotides matching TRBD1. J was trimmed by 2 bases and V by 6 bases; bases with no gene match: 11. This CDR3 contains 18 residues. Germline CDR1 and CDR2: MNHNY and SVGAGI (reference sequence). The CDR3 reads CASSLRGQGNTYNSPLHF. The CDR3 DNA sequence: TGTGCCAGCAGCCTCCGGGGACAGGGAAACACCTATAATTCACCCCTCCACTTT.

By share, this clonotype ranks as medium-sized. The chain uses TRBV29-1 and TRBJ2-1; 7 bases map to TRBD1. Unmatched junction bases numbered 7, after V lost 4 bases and J lost 4 bases. Per the germline V gene, CDR1 is SQVTM and CDR2 is ANQGSEA. The CDR3 runs to 14 residues. Here the CDR3 reads CSVGVAGGYNEQFF. CDR3 DNA: TGCAGCGTTGGGGTGGCAGGGGGATACAATGAGCAGTTCTTC.

This chain connects TRBV6-6 to TRBJ2-7; D uncertain. Trimming removed 2 bases at V and 2 bases at J, with 22 bases between. Germline lookup yields CDR1 MNHNY and CDR2 SVGAGI (reference sequence). CDR3 length equals 18 residues. This chain's CDR3 is CASSYGRTSLGRTYEQYV. The CDR3, as DNA: TGTGCCAGCAGTTACGGTAGGACCTCTCTTGGTAGAACCTACGAGCAGTACGTC.

Only a few counts were recorded for this clonotype. V gene TRBV12-3 or TRBV12-4 combines with J gene TRBJ2-2; 10 bases agree with TRBD2. Trimming at V came to 10 bases and at J to 6 bases, leaving 5 bases not matched to a gene. The CDR3 has 13 amino acids. CDR3 nucleotides: TGTGCCACGCAAGCGGGGGGGCCCGGGGAGCTGTTTTTT. Encoded protein: CATQAGGPGELFF.

J is TRBJ2-7 and V is TRBV7-2; D possibly uses TRBD1 or TRBD2 (5 bases each). This CDR3 spans 14 amino acids. Trimming cost V 5 bases and J 3 bases, with 14 bases left between them. Germline V gene sequence: CDR1 SGHTA, CDR2 FQGNSA. CDR3 nucleotides: TGTGCCAGCAGCCGATCGGGGACGGGCTACGAGCAGTACTTC. It codes for CASSRSGTGYEQYF.

The chain is built from TRBV15 and TRBJ1-3, with D possibly matching TRBD1 (6 bases). V was pared by 1 base and J by 5 bases, with 12 bases between. This CDR3 has 15 amino acids. Looked up from germline, CDR1 is LNHNV and CDR2 is YYDKDF (reference sequence). The CDR3 nucleotides read TGTGCCACCAGCAGAGGGGACACCAATCGAAACACCATATATTTT. This codes for CATSRGDTNRNTIYF.

This CDR3 reads CASSFQGKYQPQHF. As DNA, the CDR3 is TGTGCCAGCAGCTTTCAGGGAAAATATCAGCCCCAGCATTTT. V gene TRBV5-4 combines with J gene TRBJ1-5; D is possibly TRBD1 (5 bases). Looked up from germline, CDR1 is SGHNT and CDR2 is YYREEE (reference sequence). V was trimmed by 2 bases and J by 5 bases, leaving 11 bases between them. This CDR3 is 14 amino acids long.